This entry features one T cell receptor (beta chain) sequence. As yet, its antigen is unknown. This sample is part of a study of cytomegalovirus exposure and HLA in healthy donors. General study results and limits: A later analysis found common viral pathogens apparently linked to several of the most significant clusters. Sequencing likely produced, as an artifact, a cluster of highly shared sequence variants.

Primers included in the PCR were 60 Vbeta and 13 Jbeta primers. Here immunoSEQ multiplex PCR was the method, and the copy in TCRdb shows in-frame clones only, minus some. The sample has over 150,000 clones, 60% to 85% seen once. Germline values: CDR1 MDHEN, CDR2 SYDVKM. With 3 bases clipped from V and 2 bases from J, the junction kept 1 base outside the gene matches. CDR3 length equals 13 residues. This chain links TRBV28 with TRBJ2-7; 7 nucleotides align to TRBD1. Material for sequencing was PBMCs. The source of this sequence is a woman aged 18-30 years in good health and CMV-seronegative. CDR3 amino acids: CASSLDRTYEQYF. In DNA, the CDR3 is TGTGCCAGCAGTTTGGACAGGACCTACGAGCAGTACTTC.